The 11 T cell receptor beta chains below come from one sample, sequenced in a study of T-cell reconstitution after alpha-beta-depleted transplantation in children. Unique molecular identifiers were built into the TCRbeta library. TCRdb analysed the PCR reads with MiXCR anew, one entry per CDR3 protein. The table records roughly 340,000 distinct CDR3 sequences, around 15% of them present only once. The sequencing here drew on PBMCs, mostly from graft donor cells, taken 360 days after TCRalphabeta/CD19-depleted stem cell transplant. The receptors were gathered from a male patient between 2 and 9 years old who had a stem cell transplant for acute lymphoblastic leukemia, so the T cells may come from the graft donor.

The J gene is TRBJ2-5, the V gene TRBV2; D is possibly TRBD1 or TRBD2 (5 bases each). The V gene lost 4 bases and the J gene lost 3 bases, with 12 bases spanning the gap. Looked up from germline, CDR1 is SNHLY and CDR2 is FYNNEI. CDR3 length equals 14 residues. The CDR3 is CASSVPGRKETQYF. Written as DNA, the CDR3 is TGTGCCAGCAGTGTCCCGGGACGGAAAGAGACCCAGTACTTC.

This clonotype was detected only a few times. The genes are TRBV12-3 or TRBV12-4 and TRBJ2-3; the match to TRBD1 covers 7 bases. The CDR3 has 15 residues. Trimming at V came to 6 bases and at J to 3 bases, leaving 9 bases not matched to a gene. The CDR3 region is CASSEGQPLTDTQYF. Here the CDR3 DNA reads TGTGCCAGCAGCGAGGGACAGCCTCTTACAGATACGCAGTATTTT.

This clonotype was observed many times. This chain uses TRBV4-1 with TRBJ2-7; 8 bases map to TRBD2. There are 15 residues in the CDR3. The V segment lost 3 bases and the J segment 2 bases; nucleotides outside the gene matches: 6. CDR1 MGHRA and CDR2 YSYEKL come from the germline V gene. In DNA form, the CDR3 reads TGCGCCAGCAGCCACGCTATAGCGGGAACCTACGAGCAGTACTTC. Translating it yields CASSHAIAGTYEQYF.

This clonotype occurred a few times. V gene TRBV29-1 combines with J gene TRBJ2-5, with 9 bases matching TRBD1. This CDR3 comprises 13 residues. The V gene end was trimmed by 7 bases and the J gene end by 5 bases; junction bases not matched to a gene: 8. Germline CDR1 and CDR2: SQVTM and ANQGSEA. The CDR3 is CSAAGTGSETQYF. CDR3 bases: TGCAGCGCCGCCGGGACAGGGTCGGAGACCCAGTACTTC.

This clonotype was seen many times. The chain has TRBV10-3 and TRBJ2-1; D tentatively fits TRBD1 or TRBD2 (5 bases each). Germline assignment: CDR1 ENHRY and CDR2 SYGVKD. This CDR3 contains 15 residues. Trimming left V 4 bases short and J 4 bases short, with 14 bases between. Here the CDR3 DNA reads TGTGCCATCAGTGTTGAGGGATGGACATACAATGAGCAGTTCTTC. Protein product: CAISVEGWTYNEQFF.

This clonotype was recorded a few times. This chain connects TRBV7-9 to TRBJ2-1, with TRBD1 matching 10 bases. The length of the CDR3 is 16 residues. Per germline, CDR1 SEHNR and CDR2 FQNEAQ (reference sequence). Losses at the gene ends were 4 bases for V and 8 bases for J; bases not matched to a gene: 11. Written as DNA, the CDR3 is TGTGCCAGCAGCTCCCGACAGGGGGCGGGAGGTGATGAGCAGTTCTTC. Its protein is CASSSRQGAGGDEQFF. The whole variable domain, remainder taken from reference TRBV7-9 and TRBJ2-1, is DTGVSQNPRHKITKRGQNVTFRCDPISEHNRLYWYRQTLGQGPEFLTYFQNEAQLEKSRLLSDRFSAERPKGSFSTLEIQRTEQGDSAMYLCASSSRQGAGGDEQFFGPGTRLTVL.

The chain links TRBV3-1 to TRBJ2-5; 10 bases align to TRBD2. The J segment lost 2 bases and the V segment lost 1 base, leaving 4 bases of the junction unmatched. CDR1 and CDR2 (germline): LGHDT, YNNKEL (reference sequence). The CDR3 has 16 amino acids. In DNA form, the CDR3 reads TGTGCCAGCAGCCAAGTAGGACTAGCGGTGCAAGAGACCCAGTACTTC. Translation gives CASSQVGLAVQETQYF.

The genes are TRBV7-4 and TRBJ1-2; D gene unclear. Trimming cost V 2 bases and J 7 bases, with 20 bases left between them. The germline V gene encodes CDR1 SGHVT and CDR2 SQSDAQ. The CDR3 totals 16 residues. In nucleotides, the CDR3 is TGTGCCAGCAGCTTATTCTCGCAGGTCCCTGAGGGTGGCTACACCTTC. Translating it yields CASSLFSQVPEGGYTF.

This clonotype has more than one count but fewer than ten. The rearrangement uses TRBV7-6 and TRBJ2-1, with 7 bases that match TRBD2. The CDR3 runs to 12 residues. Per the germline V gene, CDR1 is SGHVS and CDR2 is FNYEAQ. V trimming: 1 base; J trimming: 12 bases; junction bases outside the gene matches: 3. CDR3 sequence (DNA): TGTGCCAGCAGCTTAGGTGGGGGGGGGCAGTTCTTC. Translating it yields CASSLGGGGQFF.

This rearrangement joins TRBV7-2 to TRBJ2-7, with a weak D call TRBD2 (6 bases). V was cut by 0 bases and J by 9 bases, with 12 bases left in between. Germline assignment: CDR1 SGHTA and CDR2 FQGNSA. This CDR3 has 13 residues. The DNA of the CDR3 is TGTGCCAGCAGCTTAGCGCAGGGACTTGGGCAGTACTTC. It encodes CASSLAQGLGQYF. Supplemented by reference TRBV7-2 and TRBJ2-7, the full variable domain reads GAGVSQSPSNKVTEKGKDVELRCDPISGHTALYWYRQSLGQGLEFLIYFQGNSAPDKSGLPSDRFSAERTGGSVSTLTIQRTQQEDSAVYLCASSLAQGLGQYFGPGTRLTVT.

Regarding this clonotype: The junction does not match germline at one end; this may be a read error. The CDR3 coding sequence is TGTGCCAGCAGTTTAACAGCTATTAATGTAAAACTGTTTTTT. Its protein is CASSLTAINVKLFF. The genes are TRBV12-3 or TRBV12-4 and TRBJ1-4, with D uncertain. This CDR3 spans 14 amino acids.